This T cell receptor beta chain was obtained from a study of T cell responses to AZD1222 COVID-19 vaccine (dated by TCRdb to 2020 to 2023). For the wider study: AZD1222 recipients whose second dose came at about 4 weeks and those whose second dose came at about 12 weeks were combined into one group, since spike-specific TCR depth and breadth did not differ between the two schedules. TCR sequencing covered about 230 trial participants: 207 given two doses of AZD1222 and approximately 26 given two doses of MenACWY control vaccine. Trial participants were enrolled into age subgroups of 18-55, 56-69 and 70-plus years, which contained about 150, 27 and 61 TCR-sequenced participants, respectively. The paper's findings and limits, for the study overall: Conclusions about previously exposed vaccinees are limited because only a handful of AZD1222 recipients were SARS-CoV-2 seropositive at baseline. The vaccine-associated CD4 TCRs covered the entire spike protein, and the dominant responses fell in regions 160-218 and 743-854. Because no day 14 peak-response samples were available, repertoires were characterized only after the peak T cell response. Reportedly, almost half of the unique spike-specific TCRs recognized epitopes lying outside the regions that are mutated in the B.1.351 and B.1.1.7 variants. Most participants were white British and females outnumbered males, and the authors suggested that clonal diversity may have been underestimated. In the small 56-69-year group, the increase in depth fell short of significance, most likely because of low power. After two AZD1222 doses, spike-specific TCR breadth and depth were significantly higher than at day 0 and than in MenACWY recipients.

As to this clone: What antigen it recognizes has not been identified. The record has no base qualities; no much larger clone is one base away.

The CDR3 regions of human TCRbeta chains were subjected to immunosequencing. The study's processing was this. Repertoire TCRs were checked for matches against a reference library of SARS-CoV-2-specific TCRs that had been generated using the MIRA antigen-specificity platform. Breadth meant the fraction of unique TCRs that were SARS-CoV-2-associated, whereas depth meant the fraction of total T cells that were SARS-CoV-2-associated. Each spike-specific TCR was assigned to its reactive spike region and to a CD4 or CD8 class using the MIRA data. Log10-transformed breadth and depth values were compared by one-way ANOVA with Sidak's multiple comparisons tests. This immuneACCESS table, as held by TCRdb, lists in-frame sequences with V and J called but not all clones. Of the missing ones, under half trace to an unresolved V gene in checked studies; the others have no known cause. Clone size and V and J calls were adopted from that table, with D and trimming inferred from the DNA. This sample is represented by roughly 140,000 clones; 94% of them were singletons. Around 1.3% of the sample is taken by the ten largest.

The V end loses 5 bases and the J end loses 5 bases, and a stretch of 6 bases separates them. CDR1 is given as LGHNT and CDR2 as FRNRAP, both from the germline V gene. Reading from cysteine to phenylalanine, the CDR3 counts 11 amino acids. The entry retains the CDR3 DNA only, 33 bases that are in frame from base 1. The meaning of the sample's time point label: baseline before first vaccination. Vaccinee samples were obtained from the UK trials COV001 and COV002, which included a single-blind randomized controlled phase 2/3 trial of AZD1222 (ChAdOx1 nCoV-19) in healthy adults. For TCRbeta chain sequencing, PBMC samples from trial participants were taken at day 0 and at day 28 after the second dose.

Sequenced here: peripheral blood, sampled on day 0 of AZD1222 vaccination. The sequence derives from an adult in good health. In this chain, TRBV12-5 is recombined with TRBJ2-5; no D gene can be assigned with confidence. CDR3 region: CASGLRETQYF. The nucleotide sequence is given as TGTGCTAGTGGTCTCCGGGAGACCCAGTACTTC.